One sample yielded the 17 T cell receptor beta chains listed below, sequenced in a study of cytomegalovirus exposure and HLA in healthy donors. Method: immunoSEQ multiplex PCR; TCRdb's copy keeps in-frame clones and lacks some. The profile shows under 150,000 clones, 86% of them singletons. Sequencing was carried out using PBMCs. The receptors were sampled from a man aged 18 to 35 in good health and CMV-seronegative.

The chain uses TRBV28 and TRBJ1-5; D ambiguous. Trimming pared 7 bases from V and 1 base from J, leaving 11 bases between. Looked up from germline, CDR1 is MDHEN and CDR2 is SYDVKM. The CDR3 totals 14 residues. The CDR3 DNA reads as TGTGCCAGCACCTTTCGGAGGAGCAATCAGCCCCAGCATTTT. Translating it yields CASTFRRSNQPQHF.

The chain's CDR3 is CASRQGIHAGELFF. CDR3 bases: TGCGCCAGCAGACAGGGTATTCATGCCGGGGAGCTGTTTTTT. The rearrangement uses TRBV5-1 and TRBJ2-2; a weak D match, TRBD1 (6 bases). Germline V gene data show CDR1 as SGHRS and CDR2 as YFSETQ. Trimming removed 5 bases at V and 6 bases at J, with 14 bases between. The CDR3 is 14 residues long.

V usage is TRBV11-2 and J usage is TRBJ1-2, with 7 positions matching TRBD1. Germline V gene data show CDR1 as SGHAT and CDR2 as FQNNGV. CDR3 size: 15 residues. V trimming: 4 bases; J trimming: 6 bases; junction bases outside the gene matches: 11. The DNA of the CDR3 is TGTGCCAGCAGCTCATTACAGGGGCCACGGAATGGCTACACCTTC. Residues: CASSSLQGPRNGYTF.

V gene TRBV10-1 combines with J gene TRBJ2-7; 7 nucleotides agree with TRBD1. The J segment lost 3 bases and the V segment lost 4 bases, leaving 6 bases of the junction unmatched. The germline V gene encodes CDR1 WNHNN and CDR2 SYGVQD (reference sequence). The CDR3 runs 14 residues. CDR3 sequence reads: CASSGRDSHYEQYF. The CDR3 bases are TGCGCCAGCAGTGGTCGGGACAGCCACTACGAGCAGTACTTC.

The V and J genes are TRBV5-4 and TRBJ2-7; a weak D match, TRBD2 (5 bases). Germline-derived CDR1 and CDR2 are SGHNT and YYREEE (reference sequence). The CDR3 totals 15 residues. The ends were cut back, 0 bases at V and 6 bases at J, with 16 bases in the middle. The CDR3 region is CASSLAGARTSEQYF. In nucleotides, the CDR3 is TGTGCCAGCAGCTTGGCCGGTGCCCGTACTAGCGAGCAGTACTTC.

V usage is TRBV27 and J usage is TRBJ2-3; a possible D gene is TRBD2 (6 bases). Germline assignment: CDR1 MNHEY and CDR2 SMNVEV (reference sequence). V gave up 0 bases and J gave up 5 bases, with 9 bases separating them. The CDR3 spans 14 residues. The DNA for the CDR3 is TGTGCCAGCAGTTTATCGATCGGGGGAGATACGCAGTATTTT. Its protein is CASSLSIGGDTQYF.

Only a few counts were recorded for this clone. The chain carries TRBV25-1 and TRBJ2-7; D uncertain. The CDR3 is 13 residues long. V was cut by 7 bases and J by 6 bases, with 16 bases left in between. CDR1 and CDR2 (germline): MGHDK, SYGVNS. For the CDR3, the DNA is TGTGCCAGCACCCCCCCTTCGTCGGGCGAGCAGTACTTC. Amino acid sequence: CASTPPSSGEQYF.

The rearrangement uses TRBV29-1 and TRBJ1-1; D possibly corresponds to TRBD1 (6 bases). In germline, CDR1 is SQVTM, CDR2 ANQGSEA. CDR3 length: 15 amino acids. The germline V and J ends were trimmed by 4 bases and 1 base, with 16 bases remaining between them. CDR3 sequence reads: CSVAPGQWKNTEAFF. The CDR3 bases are TGCAGCGTTGCTCCTGGACAGTGGAAGAACACTGAAGCTTTCTTT.

Written as DNA, the CDR3 is TGCGCCAGCAGCCAAGACGGGGGCTCCTACAATGAGCAGTTCTTC. Translated: CASSQDGGSYNEQFF. The gene calls are TRBV4-3 and TRBJ2-1; D might be TRBD2 (6 bases). The CDR3 consists of 15 residues. Germline lookup yields CDR1 LGHNA and CDR2 YSLEER. Trimming took off 0 bases at V and 0 bases at J, with 6 bases between the two ends.

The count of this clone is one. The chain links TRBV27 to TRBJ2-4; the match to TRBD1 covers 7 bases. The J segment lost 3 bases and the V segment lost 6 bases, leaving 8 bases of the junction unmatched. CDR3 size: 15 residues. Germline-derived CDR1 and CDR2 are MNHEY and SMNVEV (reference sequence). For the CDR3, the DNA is TGTGCCAGCAGGCCCGGACAGGCCCACAAAAACATTCAGTACTTC. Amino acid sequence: CASRPGQAHKNIQYF.

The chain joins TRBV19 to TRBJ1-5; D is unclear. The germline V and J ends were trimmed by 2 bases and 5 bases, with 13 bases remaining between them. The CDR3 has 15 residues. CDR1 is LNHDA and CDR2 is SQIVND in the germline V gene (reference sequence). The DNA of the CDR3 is TGTGCCAGTAGTATATGGACCGGGAGGGATCAGCCCCAGCATTTT. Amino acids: CASSIWTGRDQPQHF.

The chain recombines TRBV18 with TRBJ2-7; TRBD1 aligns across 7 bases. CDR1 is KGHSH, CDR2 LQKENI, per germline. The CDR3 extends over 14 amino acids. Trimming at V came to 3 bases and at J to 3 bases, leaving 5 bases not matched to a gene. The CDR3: CASSPGTANYEQYF. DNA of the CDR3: TGTGCCAGCTCACCCGGGACAGCTAACTACGAGCAGTACTTC. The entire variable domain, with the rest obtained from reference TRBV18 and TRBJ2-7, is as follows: NAGVMQNPRHLVRRRGQEARLRCSPMKGHSHVYWYRQLPEEGLKFMVYLQKENIIDESGMPKERFSAEFPKEGPSILRIQQVVRGDSAAYFCASSPGTANYEQYFGPGTRLTVT.

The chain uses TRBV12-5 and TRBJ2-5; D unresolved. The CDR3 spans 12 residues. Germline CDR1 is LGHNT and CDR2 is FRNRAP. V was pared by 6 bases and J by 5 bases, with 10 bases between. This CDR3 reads CASGSGRETQYF. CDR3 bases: TGTGCTAGTGGCTCAGGTCGGGAGACCCAGTACTTC.

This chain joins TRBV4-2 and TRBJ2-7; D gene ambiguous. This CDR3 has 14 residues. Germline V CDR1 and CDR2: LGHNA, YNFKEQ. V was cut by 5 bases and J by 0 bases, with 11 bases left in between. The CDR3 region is CASSSTSGSYEQYF. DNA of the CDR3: TGTGCCAGCAGCTCCACGTCCGGCTCCTACGAGCAGTACTTC.

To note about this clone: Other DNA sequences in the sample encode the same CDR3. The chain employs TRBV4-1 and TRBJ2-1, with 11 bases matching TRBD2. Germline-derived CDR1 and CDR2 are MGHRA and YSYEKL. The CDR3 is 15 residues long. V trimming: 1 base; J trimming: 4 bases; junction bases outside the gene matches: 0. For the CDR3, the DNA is TGCGCCAGCAGCCAAGTAGCGGGGGGGTACAATGAGCAGTTCTTC. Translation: CASSQVAGGYNEQFF.

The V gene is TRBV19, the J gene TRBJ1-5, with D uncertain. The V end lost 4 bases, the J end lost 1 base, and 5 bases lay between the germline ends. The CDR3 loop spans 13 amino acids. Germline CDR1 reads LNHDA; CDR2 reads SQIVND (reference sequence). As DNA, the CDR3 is TGTGCCAGTAGTACCCAGAGCAATCAGCCCCAGCATTTT. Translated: CASSTQSNQPQHF.

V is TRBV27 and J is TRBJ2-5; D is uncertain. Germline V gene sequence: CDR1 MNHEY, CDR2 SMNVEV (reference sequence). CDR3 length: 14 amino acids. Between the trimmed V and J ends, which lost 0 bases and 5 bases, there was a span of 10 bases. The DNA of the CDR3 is TGTGCCAGCAGTTTATCGATTGGCCTGGAGACCCAGTACTTC. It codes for CASSLSIGLETQYF.